The entry below gives a single T cell receptor beta chain sequence along with its context. Antigen unknown. This sample was included in a study of T cells after yellow fever vaccination. General study points: Some clonotypes were seen in both the CD4 and the CD8 compartments. These made up a small share and likely arose from convergent recombination. The bulk population could contribute abundant contaminating clonotypes to FACS-sorted repertoires. Clones that expanded after primary vaccination mostly reappeared after the booster (around 96% CD4, roughly 87% CD8).

This CDR3 is 15 amino acids long. The germline V and J ends were trimmed by 1 base and 5 bases, with 10 bases remaining between them. Looked up from germline, CDR1 is SGDLS and CDR2 is YYNGEE. TCR cDNA, made by 5'RACE template switching, carried an added universal primer site and UMIs. A single record per CDR3 protein comes from TCRdb applying MiXCR to the 5' RACE reads. Of 510,000 or so distinct CDR3 sequences listed, 15% to 20% are singletons. This sequence was found in a young man who received the YFV17D yellow fever vaccine. Sequenced material: PBMCs, taken 15 days after the yellow fever booster vaccination. This rearrangement joins TRBV9 to TRBJ1-6; D uncertain. The CDR3 DNA reads TGTGCCAGCAGCGTAAACAGCGGCCATAATTCACCCCTCCACTTT. As protein: CASSVNSGHNSPLHF.